This T cell receptor beta chain derives from a study of neoadjuvant anti-PD-1 for oral cavity cancer (dated by TCRdb to about 2021). About the full investigation: Three to four biweekly doses of nivolumab at 3 mg/kg were mostly administered to patients before curative-intent surgical resection. There were roughly 13 patients in the parent correlative cohort, and the response rate was less than 40%. A fourth nivolumab dose was given around day 43 to patients without progression, and definitive surgical resection was performed in those patients on days 50-56. Responders were defined as patients with complete response, partial response or stable disease by RECIST 1.1; non-responders were defined as patients with progression.

As to this clone: The target of this receptor is not known. The sample holds no much larger clone one base away, and base qualities are not on file.

For deep sequencing of PBMC libraries, mostly roughly 520 ng of input genomic DNA was used, and six replicates were run per sample. TCRbeta libraries were prepared with the immunoSEQ hsTCRbeta kit according to the manufacturer's instructions. Sequencing of the completed libraries took place using an Illumina NovaSeq 6000 S4 flow cell after they had been pooled to about 3 nM. As for how the authors treated the data: The immunoSEQ Analyzer was used for raw data preprocessing and quality control. The analysis was limited to productive rearrangements, and each clonotype was defined by a unique CDR3 amino acid sequence. Repertoire clonality was estimated as the Gini-Simpson index, which was computed with the R package tcR. Student's t test was used to compare Gini indices, while Pearson correlation assessed associations with tumor size change. TCRdb limited this immuneACCESS table to in-frame rearrangements with V and J called. A share of clones is missing; checked studies link under half to unresolved V genes, and the rest is unexplained. That table supplies the V and J calls and clone size; D and trimming were determined from the DNA. The sample yields some 10,000 clones; approximately 61% were counted once. The ten largest clonotypes hold about 4.5% of the sample.

The label giving this sample's time point can be read as: after neoadjuvant nivolumab, at surgical resection. Patients had been newly diagnosed with stage II-IVA oral cavity squamous cell carcinoma, and no prior systemic or radiation treatment had been given to the patients. The cohort was composed of patients with HPV-negative, locally advanced oral cavity squamous cell carcinoma. Peripheral blood mononuclear cells were analyzed directly, without maintenance or expansion in culture. The samples were obtained from a longitudinal correlative study of a single-arm phase II trial testing neoadjuvant nivolumab in oral cavity squamous cell carcinoma. Subject-matched pre- and post-treatment PBMCs and tumors from three responders and three non-responders underwent genomic DNA-based TCRbeta sequencing. Peripheral blood mononuclear cells were collected before nivolumab treatment and again after treatment, at the time of surgery. The Maxwell RSC DNA from Cells kit was used to extract genomic DNA from PBMCs.

Reading from cysteine to phenylalanine, the CDR3 counts 12 amino acids. This entry keeps only the CDR3 DNA: 36 bases, framed from base 1. V is clipped by 0 bases and J by 2 bases, and the sequence between their germline boundaries is 0 bases long. CDR1 and CDR2, per the germline V gene, are MGHRA and YSYEKL. General conclusions and limits of the study: TCR analyses included only a few patients per response group, and the authors called for larger cohorts for validation. Higher pretreatment blood Treg/Th17 ratios correlated with both higher pretreatment blood TCRbeta clonality and lower post-treatment tumor TCRbeta clonality. After neoadjuvant nivolumab, non-responders showed significantly higher T cell clonality (Gini index) in PBMCs than responders did.

The source is a person aged 35 to 85 with oral cavity squamous cell carcinoma. The sample consisted of PBMCs, taken after nivolumab (anti-PD-1) treatment. The chain employs TRBV4-1 and TRBJ2-3, with no D gene named confidently. In nucleotides, the sequence is TGCGCCAGCAGCCAAGACACAGATACGCAGTATTTT. It translates to CASSQDTDTQYF.